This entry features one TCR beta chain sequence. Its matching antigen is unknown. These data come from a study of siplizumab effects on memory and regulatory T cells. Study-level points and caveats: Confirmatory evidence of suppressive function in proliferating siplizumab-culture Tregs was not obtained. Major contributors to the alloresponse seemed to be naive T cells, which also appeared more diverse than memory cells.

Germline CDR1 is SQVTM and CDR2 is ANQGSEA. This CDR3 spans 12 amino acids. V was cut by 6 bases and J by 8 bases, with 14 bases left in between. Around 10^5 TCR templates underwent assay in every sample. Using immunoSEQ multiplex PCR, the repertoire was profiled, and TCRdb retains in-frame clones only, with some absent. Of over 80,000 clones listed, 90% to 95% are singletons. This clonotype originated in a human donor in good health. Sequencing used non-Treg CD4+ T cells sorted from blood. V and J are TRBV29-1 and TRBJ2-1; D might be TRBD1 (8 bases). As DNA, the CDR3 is TGCAGCGTACAGGGGGGGACGGATGAGCAGTTCTTC. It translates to CSVQGGTDEQFF.